This T cell receptor beta chain was captured by sequencing in a study of neurological immune-mediated disorders. This clonotype was counted many times. No antigen is known for it. The cDNA came from 5'RACE, which used 10-nucleotide random UMIs. From 15-18 subjects, over 180 million TCR-beta sequences were obtained in each sequencing run. TCRdb reprocessed the 5' RACE reads via MiXCR and lists one record per CDR3 protein. Here the sample spans under 90,000 distinct CDR3 sequences, roughly 3.2% being singletons. There are 15 residues in the CDR3. The J segment lost 4 bases and the V segment lost 0 bases, leaving 5 bases of the junction unmatched. Germline values: CDR1 LGHNA, CDR2 YNFKEQ. Study results and limitations: HTLV-1-associated myelopathy ranked highest for TCR clonal expansion and multiple sclerosis lowest, beneath healthy controls.

It was from 2 million PBMCs stored at -80 C that the unsorted libraries were obtained. The chain joins TRBV4-2 to TRBJ2-7; TRBD1 agrees at 8 bases. This clonotype originated in a woman aged 50 to 60 with multiple sclerosis. The sample consisted of PBMCs. This CDR3 is CASSQEYTGGYEQYF. CDR3 bases: TGTGCCAGCAGCCAAGAATACACAGGGGGTTACGAGCAGTACTTC.